The 19 T cell receptor beta chains in this list originate from one sample, sequenced in a study of cytomegalovirus exposure and HLA in healthy donors. The study ran its PCR with 60 Vbeta and 13 Jbeta primers. Data came from immunoSEQ multiplex PCR; TCRdb stores just in-frame clones and leaves some out. The sample gives 85,000 to 100,000 clones, about three quarters of which show up once; about 6.6% is in the top ten. Sample: PBMCs. Source of these receptors: a middle-aged man in good health and CMV-seropositive.

The V call is TRBV19, the J call TRBJ2-7; perhaps TRBD1 as D (6 bases). V gave up 6 bases and J gave up 0 bases, with 12 bases separating them. The CDR3 has 14 amino acids. Germline CDR1 reads LNHDA; CDR2 reads SQIVND (reference sequence). Here the CDR3 reads CASSRDTTSYEQYF. CDR3 coding DNA: TGTGCCAGTAGCCGGGACACTACCTCCTACGAGCAGTACTTC.

The rearrangement uses TRBV30 and TRBJ2-1; D may be TRBD1 (5 bases). V dropped 4 bases and J dropped 7 bases, with 23 bases sitting between them. There are 16 residues in the CDR3. CDR1 GTSNPN and CDR2 SVGIG come from the germline V gene (reference sequence). CDR3 region: CAWKGLPRMRWNEQFF. In DNA form, the CDR3 reads TGTGCCTGGAAGGGGCTCCCCCGTATGAGATGGAATGAGCAGTTCTTC.

The rearrangement links TRBV27 to TRBJ1-2; no definite D call. Deletions cut 2 bases from V and 0 bases from J, with 10 bases between. CDR1 is MNHEY, CDR2 SMNVEV, per germline (reference sequence). This CDR3 spans 15 amino acids. In nucleotides, the CDR3 is TGTGCCAGCAGTTTAGAGGCACGGGCTAACTATGGCTACACCTTC. Translation gives CASSLEARANYGYTF.

The chain uses TRBV12-5 and TRBJ2-5, with D possibly TRBD2 on 6 matching bases. CDR1 is LGHNT and CDR2 is FRNRAP in the germline V gene. There are 15 residues in the CDR3. V lost 4 bases to trimming and J lost 1 base, with 13 bases between them. CDR3 DNA sequence: TGTGCTAGTGGTTCGACTAGTGAGCCCCAAGAGACCCAGTACTTC. Encoded protein: CASGSTSEPQETQYF. The variable domain in full, with the rest retrieved from reference TRBV12-5 and TRBJ2-5, is DARVTQTPRHKVTEMGQEVTMRCQPILGHNTVFWYRQTMMQGLELLAYFRNRAPLDDSGMPKDRFSAEMPDATLATLKIQPSEPRDSAVYFCASGSTSEPQETQYFGPGTRLLVL.

This chain joins TRBV4-3 and TRBJ1-4, with 11 bases aligning to TRBD1. CDR3 length: 15 residues. Looked up from germline, CDR1 is LGHNA and CDR2 is YSLEER. V was pared by 4 bases and J by 8 bases, with 6 bases of the junction left unmatched. DNA of the CDR3: TGCGCCAGCAGCCTTAGGACAGGGGGCGGAGAAAAACTGTTTTTT. Encoded protein: CASSLRTGGGEKLFF.

This chain joins TRBV28 and TRBJ2-2; D may be TRBD2 (6 bases). Trimming left V 6 bases short and J 7 bases short, with 9 bases between. CDR1 is MDHEN, CDR2 SYDVKM, per germline. The CDR3 totals 12 residues. As DNA, the CDR3 is TGTGCCAGCAGGGGGGGAGGCGGGGAGCTGTTTTTT. Translation gives CASRGGGGELFF. The full variable domain, completed using reference TRBV28 and TRBJ2-2, is DVKVTQSSRYLVKRTGEKVFLECVQDMDHENMFWYRQDPGLGLRLIYFSYDVKMKEKGDIPEGYSVSREKKERFSLILESASTNQTSMYLCASRGGGGELFFGEGSRLTVL.

This clone was detected only a few times. The chain links TRBV28 to TRBJ2-3; a possible D gene is TRBD2 (5 bases). The CDR3 spans 15 residues. The V and J ends lost 5 bases and 3 bases respectively, with 15 bases between them. Germline assignment: CDR1 MDHEN and CDR2 SYDVKM. The DNA of the CDR3 is TGTGCCAGCAGTGCCCCATGGACTGGAACAGATACGCAGTATTTT. Amino acids: CASSAPWTGTDTQYF.

The chain recombines TRBV6-5 with TRBJ2-2, with D hard to call. Germline lookup yields CDR1 MNHEY and CDR2 SVGAGI. V was pared by 1 base and J by 7 bases, with 4 bases between. This CDR3 is 12 amino acids long. The CDR3 loop is CASSYLFGELFF. CDR3 nucleotide sequence: TGTGCCAGCAGTTACTTATTCGGGGAGCTGTTTTTT.

This chain links TRBV5-1 with TRBJ1-1; 10 bases are a match to TRBD1. J was trimmed by 0 bases and V by 1 base; bases with no gene match: 12. CDR1 is SGHRS and CDR2 is YFSETQ in the germline V gene. There are 19 residues in the CDR3. This CDR3 reads CASSLTPPGQGYMNTEAFF. For the CDR3, the DNA is TGCGCCAGCAGCTTGACCCCTCCGGGACAGGGGTACATGAACACTGAAGCTTTCTTT.

The CDR3 nucleotides read TGTGCCAGCAGTTACCAACAGGGGGCGGGTGGCTACACCTTC. As protein: CASSYQQGAGGYTF. V usage is TRBV28 and J usage is TRBJ1-2, with 9 bases fitting TRBD1. V gave up 4 bases and J gave up 7 bases; unmatched junction bases: 7. Per the germline V gene, CDR1 is MDHEN and CDR2 is SYDVKM. There are 14 residues in the CDR3.

The chain couples TRBV6-6 to TRBJ2-7; 7 bases fit TRBD2. Germline V gene lookup returns CDR1 MNHNY and CDR2 SVGAGI (reference sequence). CDR3 length: 14 residues. The V and J ends lost 5 bases and 0 bases, in that order; junction bases with no gene match: 4. The CDR3 region has the DNA TGTGCCAGCAGTCCTGGCGGGAGCTCCTACGAGCAGTACTTC. Translating it yields CASSPGGSSYEQYF.

The chain links TRBV10-3 to TRBJ1-2; D not certain. V shed 0 bases and J shed 8 bases, with 13 bases lying between them. CDR1 is ENHRY, CDR2 SYGVKD, per germline. The CDR3 is 14 residues long. CDR3 in amino acids: CAISESAEVLGYTF. CDR3 DNA sequence: TGTGCCATCAGTGAGTCTGCAGAAGTTTTGGGCTACACCTTC.

The chain combines TRBV29-1 with TRBJ2-5, with D tentatively TRBD1 (6 bases). In germline, CDR1 is SQVTM, CDR2 ANQGSEA. Trimming cost V 5 bases and J 5 bases, with 18 bases left between them. The length of the CDR3 is 14 residues. The CDR3 loop reads CSVTRATGSETQYF. Written as DNA, the CDR3 is TGCAGCGTTACAAGGGCCACAGGGAGCGAGACCCAGTACTTC.

The chain recombines TRBV7-9 with TRBJ1-2; 7 nucleotides match TRBD1. The germline gives CDR1 SEHNR, CDR2 FQNEAQ (reference sequence). The CDR3 has 14 amino acids. V was pared by 5 bases and J by 4 bases, with 7 bases of the junction left unmatched. CDR3 amino acids: CASSDGQAFYGYTF. The CDR3 DNA sequence: TGTGCCAGCAGCGATGGACAGGCGTTCTATGGCTACACCTTC.

The chain links TRBV7-2 to TRBJ2-3; 7 bases fit TRBD1. Trimming at V came to 1 base and at J to 14 bases, leaving 9 bases not matched to a gene. Per germline, CDR1 SGHTA and CDR2 FQGNSA. The CDR3 has 13 amino acids. CDR3 loop: CASSLVASRTGYF. Here the CDR3 DNA reads TGTGCCAGCAGCTTAGTTGCCTCCAGGACAGGGTATTTT.

The V and J genes are TRBV5-1 and TRBJ1-1, with a weak D call TRBD1 (6 bases). V was trimmed by 4 bases and J by 11 bases, leaving 15 bases between them. Germline lookup yields CDR1 SGHRS and CDR2 YFSETQ. The CDR3 sequence is 12 residues long. Written as DNA, the CDR3 is TGCGCCAGCAGCCCAGGGACATCCATGGCTTTCTTT. This sequence encodes CASSPGTSMAFF.

This chain connects TRBV7-9 to TRBJ2-5; 7 nucleotides line up with TRBD1. V lost 4 bases and J lost 2; bases outside the gene matches: 7. Germline values: CDR1 SEHNR, CDR2 FQNEAQ (reference sequence). This CDR3 has 15 amino acids. The DNA of the CDR3 is TGTGCCAGCAGCTCGTCCACAGGGGCACAAGAGACCCAGTACTTC. This sequence encodes CASSSSTGAQETQYF.

The chain is built from TRBV6-5 and TRBJ1-5; 8 positions match TRBD1. The CDR3 runs to 16 residues. Germline V gene lookup returns CDR1 MNHEY and CDR2 SVGAGI. V dropped 4 bases and J dropped 1; count of bases not matched to a gene: 6. CDR3 nucleotide sequence: TGTGCCAGCAGTTCCCAGGGGGCGGGGAGCAATCAGCCCCAGCATTTT. Protein sequence: CASSSQGAGSNQPQHF.

This chain uses TRBV28 with TRBJ2-2, with TRBD2 matching over 10 bases. The CDR3 extends over 19 amino acids. Looked up from germline, CDR1 is MDHEN and CDR2 is SYDVKM. V shed 7 bases and J 3 bases; nucleotides not matched to a gene: 17. The CDR3 protein is CASTPYWTSGDVDTGELFF. The CDR3 nucleotides read TGTGCCAGCACTCCATATTGGACTAGCGGTGATGTGGACACCGGGGAGCTGTTTTTT. The full variable domain, completed using reference TRBV28 and TRBJ2-2, is DVKVTQSSRYLVKRTGEKVFLECVQDMDHENMFWYRQDPGLGLRLIYFSYDVKMKEKGDIPEGYSVSREKKERFSLILESASTNQTSMYLCASTPYWTSGDVDTGELFFGEGSRLTVL.